This is a list of T cell receptor beta chains from one sample in a study of blood T cell repertoires in COVID-19. Assay: immunoSEQ multiplex PCR; the TCRdb copy retains only in-frame clones and omits some. The table lists fewer than 250,000 clones, just under 85% of them singletons, with 4% to 4.5% in the top ten. Source material: peripheral blood. The receptors were sampled from a man aged 50 or older with acute or convalescent COVID-19. Each CDR3 is given with its conserved first and last residue. D genes are given only for firm matches. Part of the rows lack a size; the others show once, few, many or a class for expanded clones.

TRBV28	TRBJ1-3	many	.	TGTGCCAGCAGTCCTGGGACATCTGGAAACACCATATATTTT	CASSPGTSGNTIYF
TRBV7-2	TRBJ2-3	.	TRBD2	TGTGCCAGCAGCTCATGGGTTTTAGCGGGAGGGACAGATACGCAGTATTTT	CASSSWVLAGGTDTQYF
TRBV30	TRBJ2-6	.	TRBD1	TGTGCCTGGAGGAGGGGGCTTCTTCACTCTGGGGCCAACGTCCTGACTTTC	CAWRRGLLHSGANVLTF
TRBV3-1/TRBV3-2	TRBJ2-2	once	TRBD2	TGTGCCAGCAGCCACTCCGGACTAGCGGGGGATGGGGAGCTGTTTTTT	CASSHSGLAGDGELFF
TRBV5-4	TRBJ2-1	.	TRBD1	TGTGCCAGCAGCTTGGGCGGACAGGGGGCTAATGAGCAGTTCTTC	CASSLGGQGANEQFF
TRBV20-1	TRBJ1-2	.	.	TGCAGTGCTAGTACGCCACAGAACTATGGCTACACCTTC	CSASTPQNYGYTF
TRBV18	TRBJ2-1	.	TRBD1	TGTGCCAGCTCGCCCCCTGACCTGGGACAGTGGGGACATGAGCAGTTCTTC	CASSPPDLGQWGHEQFF
TRBV3-1/TRBV3-2	TRBJ2-1	.	.	TGTGCCAGCAGCCTAAGGGGGAGTGGGGGTAATGAGCAGTTCTTC	CASSLRGSGGNEQFF
TRBV5-6	TRBJ1-2	.	.	TGTGCCAGCAACGCGGGCTTCACTGGCTACACCTTC	CASNAGFTGYTF
TRBV5-1	TRBJ1-4	.	.	TGCGCCAGCAGCCCTAGGGGGGGTCAAGAAAAACTGTTTTTT	CASSPRGGQEKLFF
TRBV7-9	TRBJ1-2	.	TRBD1	TGTGCCAGCAGCCCCGGACAGGGGATGAATGGCTACACCTTC	CASSPGQGMNGYTF
TRBV7-9	TRBJ1-4	.	TRBD1	TGTGCCAGCAGCATAACAGGGGCCTTTGCAACTAATGAAAAACTGTTTTTT	CASSITGAFATNEKLFF
TRBV23-1	TRBJ1-6	.	.	TGCGCCAGCAGTCAATCATGTCGTAAGGAGGATAATTCACCCCTCCACTTT	CASSQSCRKEDNSPLHF
TRBV9	TRBJ2-7	.	TRBD1	TGTGCCAGCAGCGACAGGGGGGATCCGTCCTACGAGCAGTACTTC	CASSDRGDPSYEQYF
TRBV12-3/TRBV12-4	TRBJ2-7	.	.	TGTGCCAGCAGTTTCGACACAAACTACGAGCAGTACTTC	CASSFDTNYEQYF
TRBV5-8	TRBJ1-5	few	.	TGTGCCAGCAGTTTGGGGCTCAATCAGCCCCAGCATTTT	CASSLGLNQPQHF
TRBV7-9	TRBJ1-5	.	.	TGTGCCAGCAGCCGTGGAACTTCTACGGGGGTGCTTTTT	CASSRGTSTGVLF
TRBV5-4	TRBJ1-2	.	TRBD1	TGTGCCAGCAGCCCCCCGACAGGGAGGTCTGGCTACACCTTC	CASSPPTGRSGYTF
TRBV5-6	TRBJ1-2	once	TRBD1	TGTGCCAGCAGCAAAGAAGACAGGGTTAGTGGCTACACCTTC	CASSKEDRVSGYTF
TRBV27	TRBJ1-1	.	.	TGTGCCAGCAGTTTATCAAGGCGGGCAGGGAGGACTGAAGCTTTCTTT	CASSLSRRAGRTEAFF
TRBV4-1	TRBJ2-7	.	TRBD1	TGCGCCAGCAGCCAAGCCGGGACAGGGGGTTACGAGCAGTACTTC	CASSQAGTGGYEQYF
TRBV7-9	TRBJ1-2	.	.	TGTGCCAGCAATAGACAGGATCATAGCTATGGCTACACCTTC	CASNRQDHSYGYTF
TRBV7-9	TRBJ1-1	.	.	TGTGCCAGCAGCGCGTGGGGGGAGGGTCCGAACACTGAAGCTTTCTTT	CASSAWGEGPNTEAFF
TRBV2	TRBJ1-6	.	TRBD1	TGTGCCAGCAGTTCTGGACAGGGGACCACACCCCTCCACTTT	CASSSGQGTTPLHF
TRBV11-2	TRBJ1-1	.	.	TGTGCCAGCAGCTTCGGTGCCCTAATGAACACTGAAGCTTTCTTT	CASSFGALMNTEAFF
TRBV7-9	TRBJ2-5	medium-sized	TRBD2	TGTGCCAGCAGCGCCGGTAGCGGGAGTGGTGAGACCCAGTACTTC	CASSAGSGSGETQYF
TRBV5-5	TRBJ1-1	.	TRBD1	TGTGCCAGCAGTTTCGGGACAGGGTTGACTGAAGCTTTCTTT	CASSFGTGLTEAFF
TRBV27	TRBJ2-7	once	.	TGTGCCAGCAGTCCCGTGGGGCTGACCTACGAGCAGTACTTC	CASSPVGLTYEQYF
TRBV7-2	TRBJ2-1	.	.	TGTGCCAGCAGCTTAGCCTTAACTGGCGGCAATGAGCAGTTCTTC	CASSLALTGGNEQFF
TRBV11-2	TRBJ1-1	few	TRBD1	TGTGCCAGCAGCTTCTCGACAGGGTTGAACACTGAAGCTTTCTTT	CASSFSTGLNTEAFF
TRBV5-4	TRBJ1-2	.	TRBD1	TGTGCCAGCAGCCTGGACAGGGGAGCCATGGGCTACACCTTC	CASSLDRGAMGYTF
TRBV6-5	TRBJ1-1	.	TRBD1	TGTGCCAGCAGTTACTCCCGGACAGGGGCAGGAGAAGCTTTCTTT	CASSYSRTGAGEAFF
TRBV11-2	TRBJ2-3	.	.	TGTGCCAGTACCCGAAGGCAGGGCGATCCTAGCACAGATACGCAGTATTTT	CASTRRQGDPSTDTQYF
TRBV28	TRBJ1-1	.	TRBD1	TGTGCCAGCAGCCCCCGCGGGACAGGGTTACTCATGAACACTGAAGCTTTCTTT	CASSPRGTGLLMNTEAFF
TRBV19	TRBJ1-3	.	.	TGTGCCAGTAGTACCCGACAGGTCCTCTCTGGAAACACCATATATTTT	CASSTRQVLSGNTIYF
TRBV9	TRBJ1-2	.	.	TGTGCCAGCAGCCCCTTTGAAGTTCCACGATACTCCTATGGCTACACCTTC	CASSPFEVPRYSYGYTF
TRBV5-1	TRBJ1-6	.	.	TGCGCCAGCAGCGCGCACGGACAGCCAGTGGTGAGCTCCTATAATTCACCCCTCCACTTT	CASSAHGQPVVSSYNSPLHF
TRBV9	TRBJ1-2	.	.	TGTGCCAGCACCTCCCTCTATGGCTACACCTTC	CASTSLYGYTF
TRBV19	TRBJ2-5	few	TRBD1	TGTGCCAGCGCCGCGGGACAGGGAGTCAAGACCCAGTACTTC	CASAAGQGVKTQYF
TRBV9	TRBJ2-1	.	.	TGTGCCAGCAGCGTAGCCCTAGCTTACTCCAATGAGCAGTTCTTC	CASSVALAYSNEQFF
TRBV6-6	TRBJ1-5	once	TRBD1	TGTGCCAGCAGGGACAGGGGGGTATGGCCCCAGCATTTT	CASRDRGVWPQHF
TRBV5-5	TRBJ1-1	once	TRBD1	TGTGCCAGCACCACACGACAGGGATCCCAAAACACTGAAGCTTTCTTT	CASTTRQGSQNTEAFF
TRBV24-1	TRBJ2-5	.	.	TGTGCCACCAGTGATTTGGGCAAACAAGAGACCCAGTACTTC	CATSDLGKQETQYF
TRBV28	TRBJ2-7	.	.	TGTGCCAGCAGGCGGGCGAATGGCTACGAGCAGTACTTC	CASRRANGYEQYF
TRBV10-3	TRBJ1-5	.	.	TGTGCCATCAGGCGGTCCCTCAATCAGCCCCAGCATTTT	CAIRRSLNQPQHF
TRBV18	TRBJ2-3	.	.	TGTGCCAGCTCCGCCGCCTCACTTTCTAGCACAGATACGCAGTATTTT	CASSAASLSSTDTQYF
TRBV18	TRBJ1-2	.	TRBD1	TGTGCCAGCTCACGACCGCGACAGGGGAATATGATCGGCTACACCTTC	CASSRPRQGNMIGYTF
TRBV28	TRBJ1-2	.	.	TGTGCCAGCTCCGGATACAGGGTAAACTATGGCTACACCTTC	CASSGYRVNYGYTF
TRBV25-1	TRBJ1-5	.	TRBD1	TGTGCCAGCAGTTCTCCGGGACAGAATCAGCCCCAGCATTTT	CASSSPGQNQPQHF
TRBV9	TRBJ2-5	.	.	TGTGCCAGCAGCGGGCCCCCGCTCGGGGAGACCCAGTACTTC	CASSGPPLGETQYF
TRBV7-7	TRBJ1-3	.	.	TGTGCTAGCAGCCCCGGACCGCGTAGGGGTGGAAACACCATATATTTT	CASSPGPRRGGNTIYF
TRBV10-3	TRBJ2-3	.	TRBD1	TGTGCCATCAGTGAGTCGAGGGGGACAGCAGATACGCAGTATTTT	CAISESRGTADTQYF
TRBV7-9	TRBJ2-1	.	.	TGTGCCAGCAGCCTGAGTTCGATCGATGAGCAGTTCTTC	CASSLSSIDEQFF
TRBV9	TRBJ2-7	.	TRBD1	TGTGCCAGCAGCCCGGGACAGGCGGGCGAGCAGTACTTC	CASSPGQAGEQYF
TRBV28	TRBJ1-5	.	.	TGTGCCAGCAGTTTGGCTCGCGGGGGCAATCAGCCCCAGCATTTT	CASSLARGGNQPQHF
TRBV5-6	TRBJ2-7	.	TRBD1	TGTGCCAGCAGCGACAACCCGACAGGGTTCTCCTACGAGCAGTACTTC	CASSDNPTGFSYEQYF
TRBV14	TRBJ2-7	.	.	TGTGCCAGCAGCCAAGAATCCGGGAGCTCCTACGAGCAGTACTTC	CASSQESGSSYEQYF